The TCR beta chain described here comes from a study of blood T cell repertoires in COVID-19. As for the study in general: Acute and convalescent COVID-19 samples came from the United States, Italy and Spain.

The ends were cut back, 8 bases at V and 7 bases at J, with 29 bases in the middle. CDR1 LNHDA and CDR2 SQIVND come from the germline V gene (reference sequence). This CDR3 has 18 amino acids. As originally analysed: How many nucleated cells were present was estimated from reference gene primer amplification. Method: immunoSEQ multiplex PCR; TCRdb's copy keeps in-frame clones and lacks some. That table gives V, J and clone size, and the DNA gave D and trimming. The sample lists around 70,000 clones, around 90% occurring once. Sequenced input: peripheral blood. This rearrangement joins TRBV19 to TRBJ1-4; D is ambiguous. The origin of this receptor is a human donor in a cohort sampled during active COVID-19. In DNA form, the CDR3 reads TGTGCCAGTCAACCCTCTGGACTAAGCACACGTACGTTTGAAAAACTGTTTTTT. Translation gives CASQPSGLSTRTFEKLFF. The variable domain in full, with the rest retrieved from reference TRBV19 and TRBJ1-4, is DGGITQSPKYLFRKEGQNVTLSCEQNLNHDAMYWYRQDPGQGLRLIYYSQIVNDFQKGDIAEGYSVSREKKESFPLTVTSAQKNPTAFYLCASQPSGLSTRTFEKLFFGSGTQLSVL.